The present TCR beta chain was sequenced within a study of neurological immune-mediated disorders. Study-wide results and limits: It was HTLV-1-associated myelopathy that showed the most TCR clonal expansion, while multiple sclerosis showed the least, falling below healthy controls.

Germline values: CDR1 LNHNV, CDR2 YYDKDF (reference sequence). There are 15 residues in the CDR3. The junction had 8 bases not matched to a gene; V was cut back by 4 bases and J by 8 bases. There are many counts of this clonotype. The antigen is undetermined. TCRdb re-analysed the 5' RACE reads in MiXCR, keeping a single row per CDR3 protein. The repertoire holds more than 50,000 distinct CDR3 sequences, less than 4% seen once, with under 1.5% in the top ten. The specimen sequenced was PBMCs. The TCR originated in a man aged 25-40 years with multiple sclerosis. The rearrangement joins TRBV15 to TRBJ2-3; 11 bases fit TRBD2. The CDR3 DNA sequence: TGTGCCACCAGCACACTAGCGGGAGCCGGGGGTACGCAGTATTTT. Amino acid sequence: CATSTLAGAGGTQYF.